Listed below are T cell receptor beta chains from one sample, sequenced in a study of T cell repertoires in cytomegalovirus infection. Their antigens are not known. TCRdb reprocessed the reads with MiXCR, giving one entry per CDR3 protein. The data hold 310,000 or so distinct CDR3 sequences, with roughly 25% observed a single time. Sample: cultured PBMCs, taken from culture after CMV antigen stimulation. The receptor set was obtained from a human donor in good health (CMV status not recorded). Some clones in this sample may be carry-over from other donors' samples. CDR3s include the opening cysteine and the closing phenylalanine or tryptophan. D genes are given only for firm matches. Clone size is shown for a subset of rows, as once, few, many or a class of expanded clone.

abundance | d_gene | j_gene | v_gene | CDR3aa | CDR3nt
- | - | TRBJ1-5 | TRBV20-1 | CSASGPENQPQHF | TGCAGTGCTAGTGGTCCAGAAAATCAGCCCCAGCATTTT
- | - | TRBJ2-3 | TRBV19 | CASSIAGAGDTQYF | TGTGCCAGTAGTATAGCGGGAGCAGGTGATACGCAGTATTTT
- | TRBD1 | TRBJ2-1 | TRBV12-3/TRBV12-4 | CASSLLGQGGINEQFF | TGTGCCAGCAGTTTACTCGGACAGGGAGGAATCAATGAGCAGTTCTTC
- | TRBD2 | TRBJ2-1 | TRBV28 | CASSQPGTNRYNEQFF | TGTGCCAGCAGTCAACCCGGGACTAATCGCTACAATGAGCAGTTCTTC
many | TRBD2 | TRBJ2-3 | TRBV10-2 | CASSPGRPRGGDTQYF | TGCGCCAGCAGCCCCGGGAGGCCCCGAGGAGGAGATACGCAGTATTTT
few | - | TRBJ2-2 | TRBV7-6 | CASSQDMLAGELFF | TGTGCCAGCAGCCAAGATATGTTGGCCGGGGAGCTGTTTTTT
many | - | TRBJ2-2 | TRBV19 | CASSFTGELFF | TGTGCCAGTAGTTTTACCGGGGAGCTGTTTTTT
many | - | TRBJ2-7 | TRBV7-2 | CASILGSGEQYF | TGTGCCAGCATCCTCGGAAGCGGGGAGCAGTACTTC
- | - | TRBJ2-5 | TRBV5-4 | CASSLVAGAPETQYF | TGTGCCAGCAGCTTGGTGGCGGGGGCCCCAGAGACCCAGTACTTC
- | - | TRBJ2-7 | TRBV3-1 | CASSQDGQGVF | TGTGCCAGCAGCCAAGACGGGCAGGGTGTCTTC
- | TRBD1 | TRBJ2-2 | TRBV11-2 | CASSWGTGVAGELFF | TGTGCCAGCAGCTGGGGGACAGGGGTTGCCGGGGAGCTGTTTTTT
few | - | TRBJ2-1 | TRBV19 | CASSIEERQAYNEQFF | TGTGCCAGTAGTATAGAGGAGCGGCAAGCTTACAATGAGCAGTTCTTC
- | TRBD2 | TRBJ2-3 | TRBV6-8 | CASSYLTGGLRTDTQYF | TGTGCCAGCAGTTACCTCACGGGAGGATTGAGGACAGATACGCAGTATTTT
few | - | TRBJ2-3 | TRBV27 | CASSYDNTDTQYF | TGTGCCAGCAGTTATGACAACACAGATACGCAGTATTTT
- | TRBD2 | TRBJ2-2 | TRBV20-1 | CSARTSGYTGELFF | TGCAGTGCTAGGACTAGCGGGTACACCGGGGAGCTGTTTTTT
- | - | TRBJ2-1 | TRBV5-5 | CASSLEGQGSNEQFF | TGTGCCAGCAGCTTGGAGGGACAAGGGTCCAATGAGCAGTTCTTC
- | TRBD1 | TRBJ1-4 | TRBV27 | CASSAATGEKLFF | TGTGCCAGCAGCGCGGCGACAGGGGAAAAACTGTTTTTT